Presented here are 10 T cell receptor beta chains from one specimen sequenced in a study of long-term antiretroviral therapy in people with HIV (dated by TCRdb to 2021 to 2024). Sequencing of the TRB variable region was done with the immunoSEQ hsTCRB v3.0 assay at survey level resolution. Drawn from immuneACCESS, this table holds only the in-frame rearrangements with V and J called that TCRdb kept. Clones are partly lost; checked studies trace under half to an unresolved V gene and leave the rest unexplained. This sample holds about 40,000 clones; around 85% were observed only once. Of the sample, over 5.5% falls within the top ten clones. This specimen was unsorted PBMCs, taken 3.1 years after starting antiretroviral therapy. The origin of the receptors is a woman aged 45-59 years with HIV.

This chain joins TRBV5-1 and TRBJ2-7, with 8 bases aligning to TRBD1. The CDR3 sequence is 16 residues long. Germline lookup yields CDR1 SGHRS and CDR2 YFSETQ. Losses at the gene ends were 4 bases for V and 3 bases for J; bases not matched to a gene: 12. The CDR3 is CASSPLMTGDRYEQYF. CDR3 nucleotides: TGCGCCAGCAGCCCCCTAATGACAGGGGACCGCTACGAGCAGTACTTC.

The genes are TRBV4-2 and TRBJ2-3; 9 bases agree with TRBD1. The CDR3 is 14 amino acids. V lost 4 bases and J lost 4; bases outside the gene matches: 3. Germline V CDR1 and CDR2: LGHNA, YNFKEQ. The CDR3 DNA sequence: TGTGCCAGCAGCCCGGGACAGGGCTCAGATACGCAGTATTTT. Its translation is CASSPGQGSDTQYF.

The chain employs TRBV6-5 and TRBJ2-3; perhaps D is TRBD1 or TRBD2 (5 bases each). The CDR3 covers 12 residues. The germline V gene encodes CDR1 MNHEY and CDR2 SVGAGI. Trimming left V 7 bases short and J 8 bases short, with 13 bases between. The CDR3 DNA is TGTGCCAGCAAGTCTATGAGGGGTACGCAGTATTTT. It specifies CASKSMRGTQYF.

The chain recombines TRBV6-5 with TRBJ1-5; D is uncertain. The CDR3 is made up of 12 amino acids. CDR1 and CDR2 (germline): MNHEY, SVGAGI. V shed 6 bases and J shed 3 bases, with 6 bases lying between them. This CDR3 is CASSRYNQPQHF. CDR3 nucleotides: TGTGCCAGCAGCCGCTACAATCAGCCCCAGCATTTT.

This clone was observed a few times. CDR3 loop: CASTEWGTGWDYGYTF. The CDR3 DNA reads TGTGCCAGTACCGAATGGGGGACAGGGTGGGACTATGGCTACACCTTC. The gene calls are TRBV19 and TRBJ1-2, with 9 bases matching TRBD1. J gave up 3 bases and V 7 bases, and 12 bases lay outside the gene matches. The CDR3 covers 16 residues. CDR1 is LNHDA, CDR2 SQIVND, per germline (reference sequence).

This clone has a handful of counts. The chain uses TRBV19 and TRBJ1-1; a possible D gene is TRBD1 (6 bases). The CDR3 sequence is 15 residues long. V was pared by 3 bases and J by 3 bases, with 14 bases between. Germline CDR1 LNHDA, CDR2 SQIVND (reference sequence). The CDR3 here is CASSIRGRRDTEAFF. The CDR3 DNA reads TGTGCCAGTAGTATCCGGGGGCGGAGGGACACTGAAGCTTTCTTT. Together with reference TRBV19 and TRBJ1-1, the CDR3 gives the full variable domain: DGGITQSPKYLFRKEGQNVTLSCEQNLNHDAMYWYRQDPGQGLRLIYYSQIVNDFQKGDIAEGYSVSREKKESFPLTVTSAQKNPTAFYLCASSIRGRRDTEAFFGQGTRLTVV.

The rearrangement links TRBV7-9 to TRBJ1-4; no clear D gene. The germline gives CDR1 SEHNR, CDR2 FQNEAQ (reference sequence). The CDR3 is made up of 15 amino acids. The V end was cut by 5 bases, the J end by 8 bases, with 18 bases between. Here the CDR3 reads CASSPGSGMEEKLFF. CDR3 DNA sequence: TGTGCCAGCAGCCCCGGTTCGGGTATGGAAGAAAAACTGTTTTTT.

This sequence joins TRBV9 and TRBJ1-1, with a tentative D call TRBD1 (6 bases). Germline loops: CDR1 SGDLS, CDR2 YYNGEE. Trimming took off 5 bases at V and 9 bases at J, with 14 bases between the two ends. The CDR3 sequence is 12 residues long. The DNA for the CDR3 is TGTGCCAGCAGTCAGCCGGGACAACAAGCTTTCTTT. Protein product: CASSQPGQQAFF.

This CDR3 reads CASTSGYGYTF. As DNA, the CDR3 is TGTGCCAGCACCTCAGGCTATGGCTACACCTTC. The rearrangement uses TRBV9 and TRBJ1-2; D ambiguous. The CDR3 is 11 residues long. V was shortened by 6 bases and J by 4 bases, with 7 bases between the two germline ends. CDR1 is SGDLS, CDR2 YYNGEE, per germline.

The genes are TRBV30 and TRBJ1-2; D uncertain. Trimming took 2 bases from V and 7 from J, leaving 11 bases between them. From germline, CDR1 is GTSNPN and CDR2 SVGIG (reference sequence). CDR3 length: 12 residues. The CDR3: CAWSTVPGGYTF. CDR3 coding DNA: TGTGCCTGGAGTACGGTGCCTGGTGGCTACACCTTC.